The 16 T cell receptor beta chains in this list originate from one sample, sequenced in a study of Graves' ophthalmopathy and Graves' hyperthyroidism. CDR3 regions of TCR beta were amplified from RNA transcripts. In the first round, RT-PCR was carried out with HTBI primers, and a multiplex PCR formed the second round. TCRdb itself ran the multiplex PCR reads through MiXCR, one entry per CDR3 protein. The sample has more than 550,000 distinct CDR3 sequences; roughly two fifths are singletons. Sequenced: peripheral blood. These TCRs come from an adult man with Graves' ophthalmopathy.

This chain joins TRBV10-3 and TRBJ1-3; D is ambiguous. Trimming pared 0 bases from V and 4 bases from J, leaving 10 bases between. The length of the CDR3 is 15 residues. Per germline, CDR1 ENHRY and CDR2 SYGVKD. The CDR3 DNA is TGTGCCATCAGTGAGTCGACGGGGAAAGGAAACACCATATATTTT. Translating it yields CAISESTGKGNTIYF.

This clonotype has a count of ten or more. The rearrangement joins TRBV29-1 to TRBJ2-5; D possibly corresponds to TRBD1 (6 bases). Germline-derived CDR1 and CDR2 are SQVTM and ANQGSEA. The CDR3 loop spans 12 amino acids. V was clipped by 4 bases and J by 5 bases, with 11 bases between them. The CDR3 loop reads CSVGAGAETQYF. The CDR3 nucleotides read TGCAGCGTTGGTGCAGGGGCCGAGACCCAGTACTTC.

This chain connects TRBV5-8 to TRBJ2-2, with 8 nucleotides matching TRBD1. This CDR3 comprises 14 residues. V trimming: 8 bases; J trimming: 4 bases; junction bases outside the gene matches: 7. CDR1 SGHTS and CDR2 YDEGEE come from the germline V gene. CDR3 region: CASTTTGGTGELFF. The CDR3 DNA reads TGTGCCAGTACAACAACAGGGGGCACCGGGGAGCTGTTTTTT.

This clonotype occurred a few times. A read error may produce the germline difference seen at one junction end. CDR3 amino acids: CASSESGGNEKLFF. The CDR3 DNA follows: TGTGCCAGCAGTGAATCGGGGGGGAATGAAAAACTGTTTTTT. The chain couples TRBV10-2 to TRBJ1-4, with D tentatively TRBD1 (5 bases). Germline V CDR1 and CDR2: WSHSY, SAAADI. The CDR3 has 14 amino acids.

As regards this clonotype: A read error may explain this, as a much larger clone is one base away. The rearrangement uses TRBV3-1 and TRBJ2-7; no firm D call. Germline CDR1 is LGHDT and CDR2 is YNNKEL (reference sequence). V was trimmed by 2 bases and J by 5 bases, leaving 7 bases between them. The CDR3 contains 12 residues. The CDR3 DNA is TGTGCCAGCAGCCAACCGAGGCACGAGCAGTACTTC. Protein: CASSQPRHEQYF.

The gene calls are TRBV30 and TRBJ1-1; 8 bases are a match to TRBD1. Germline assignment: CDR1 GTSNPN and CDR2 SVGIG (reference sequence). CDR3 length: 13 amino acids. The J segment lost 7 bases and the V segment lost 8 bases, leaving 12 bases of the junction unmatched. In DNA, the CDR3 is TGTGCCCTAAGGAGCGGACAGGGTGTTGAAGCTTTCTTT. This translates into CALRSGQGVEAFF.

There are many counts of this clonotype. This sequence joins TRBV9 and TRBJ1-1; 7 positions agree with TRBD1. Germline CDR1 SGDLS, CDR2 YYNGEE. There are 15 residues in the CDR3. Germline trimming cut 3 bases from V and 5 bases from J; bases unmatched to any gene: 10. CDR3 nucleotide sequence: TGTGCCAGCAGCGCCTCACAGGGGACCCCGACTGAAGCTTTCTTT. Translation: CASSASQGTPTEAFF. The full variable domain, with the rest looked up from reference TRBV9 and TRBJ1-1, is DSGVTQTPKHLITATGQRVTLRCSPRSGDLSVYWYQQSLDQGLQFLIQYYNGEERAKGNILERFSAQQFPDLHSELNLSSLELGDSALYFCASSASQGTPTEAFFGQGTRLTVV.

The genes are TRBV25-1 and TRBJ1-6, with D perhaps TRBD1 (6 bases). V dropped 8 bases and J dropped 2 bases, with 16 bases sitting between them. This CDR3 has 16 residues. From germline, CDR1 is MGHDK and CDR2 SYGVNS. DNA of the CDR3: TGTGCCAGCCACCGATCAGGGGACCCCTATAATTCACCCCTCCACTTT. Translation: CASHRSGDPYNSPLHF. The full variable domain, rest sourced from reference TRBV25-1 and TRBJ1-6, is EADIYQTPRYLVIGTGKKITLECSQTMGHDKMYWYQQDPGMELHLIHYSYGVNSTEKGDLSSESTVSRIRTEHFPLTLESARPSHTSQYLCASHRSGDPYNSPLHFGNGTRLTVT.

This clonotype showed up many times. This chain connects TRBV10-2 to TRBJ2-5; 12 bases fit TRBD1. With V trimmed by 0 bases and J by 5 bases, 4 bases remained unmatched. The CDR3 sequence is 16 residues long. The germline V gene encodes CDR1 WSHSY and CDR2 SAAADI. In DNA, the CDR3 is TGCGCCAGCAGTGAGTCGGGGACAGGGGGCTCGGAGACCCAGTACTTC. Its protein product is CASSESGTGGSETQYF.

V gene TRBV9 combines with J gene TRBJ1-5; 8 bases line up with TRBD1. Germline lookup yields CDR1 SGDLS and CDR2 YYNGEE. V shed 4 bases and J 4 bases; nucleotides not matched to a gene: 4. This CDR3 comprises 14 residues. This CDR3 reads CASSRTGPNQPQHF. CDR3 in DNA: TGTGCCAGCAGCCGGACAGGGCCTAATCAGCCCCAGCATTTT.

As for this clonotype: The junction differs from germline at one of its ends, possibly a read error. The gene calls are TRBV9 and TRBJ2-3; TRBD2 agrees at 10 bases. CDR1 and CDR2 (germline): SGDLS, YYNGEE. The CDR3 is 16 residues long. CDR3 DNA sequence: TGCGCCAGCAGCGTTGAACTAGCGGGACACACAGATACGCAGTATTTT. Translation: CASSVELAGHTDTQYF.

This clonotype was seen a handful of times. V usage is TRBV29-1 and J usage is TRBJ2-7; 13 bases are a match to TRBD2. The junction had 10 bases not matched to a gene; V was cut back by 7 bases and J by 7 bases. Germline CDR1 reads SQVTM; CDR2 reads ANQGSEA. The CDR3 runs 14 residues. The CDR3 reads CSGTGLAGSNEQYF. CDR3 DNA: TGCAGCGGTACGGGACTAGCGGGGTCCAATGAGCAGTACTTC.

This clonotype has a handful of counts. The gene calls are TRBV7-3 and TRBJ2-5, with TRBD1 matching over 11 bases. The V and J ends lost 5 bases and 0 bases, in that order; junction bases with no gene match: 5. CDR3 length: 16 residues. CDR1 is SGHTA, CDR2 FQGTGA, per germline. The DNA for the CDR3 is TGTGCCAGCAGCCCCCGGGACAGGGGGTACCAAGAGACCCAGTACTTC. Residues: CASSPRDRGYQETQYF.

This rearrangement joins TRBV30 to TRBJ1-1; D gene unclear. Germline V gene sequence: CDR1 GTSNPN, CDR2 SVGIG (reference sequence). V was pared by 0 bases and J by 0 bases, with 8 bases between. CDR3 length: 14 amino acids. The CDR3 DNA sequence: TGTGCCTGGAGTGTACTGTCCCTGAACACTGAAGCTTTCTTT. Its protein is CAWSVLSLNTEAFF. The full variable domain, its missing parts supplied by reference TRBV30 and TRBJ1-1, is SQTIHQWPATLVQPVGSPLSLECTVEGTSNPNLYWYRQAAGRGLQLLFYSVGIGQISSEVPQNLSASRPQDRQFILSSKKLLLSDSGFYLCAWSVLSLNTEAFFGQGTRLTVV.

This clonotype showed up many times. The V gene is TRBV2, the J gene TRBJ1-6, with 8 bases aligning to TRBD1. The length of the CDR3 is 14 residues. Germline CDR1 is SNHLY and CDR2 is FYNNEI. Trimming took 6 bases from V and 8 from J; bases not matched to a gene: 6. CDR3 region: CASRPDRGDSPLHF. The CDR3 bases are TGTGCCAGCAGACCTGACAGGGGTGATTCACCCCTCCACTTT.

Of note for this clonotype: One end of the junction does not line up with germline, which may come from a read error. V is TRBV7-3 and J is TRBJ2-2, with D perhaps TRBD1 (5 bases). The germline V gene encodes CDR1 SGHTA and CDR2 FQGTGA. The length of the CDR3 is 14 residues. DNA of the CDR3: TGCGCCAGCAGCCAAGACCAGGGCACCGGGGAGCTGTTTTTT. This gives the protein CASSQDQGTGELFF. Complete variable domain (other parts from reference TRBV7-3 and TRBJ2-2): GAGVSQTPSNKVTEKGKYVELRCDPISGHTALYWYRQSLGQGPEFLIYFQGTGAADDSGLPNDRFFAVRPEGSVSTLKIQRTERGDSAVYLCASSQDQGTGELFFGEGSRLTVL.